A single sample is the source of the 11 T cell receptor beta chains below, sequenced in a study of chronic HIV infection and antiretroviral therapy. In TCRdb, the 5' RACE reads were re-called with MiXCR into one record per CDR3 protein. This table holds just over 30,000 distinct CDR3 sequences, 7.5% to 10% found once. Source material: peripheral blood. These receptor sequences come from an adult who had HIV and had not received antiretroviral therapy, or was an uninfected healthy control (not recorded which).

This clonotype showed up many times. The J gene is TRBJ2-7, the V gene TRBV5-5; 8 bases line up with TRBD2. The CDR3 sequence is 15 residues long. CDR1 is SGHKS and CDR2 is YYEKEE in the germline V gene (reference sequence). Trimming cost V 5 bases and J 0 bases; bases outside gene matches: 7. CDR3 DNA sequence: TGTGCCAGCAGTCTGGGGACTAGATTCTCCTACGAGCAGTACTTC. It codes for CASSLGTRFSYEQYF.

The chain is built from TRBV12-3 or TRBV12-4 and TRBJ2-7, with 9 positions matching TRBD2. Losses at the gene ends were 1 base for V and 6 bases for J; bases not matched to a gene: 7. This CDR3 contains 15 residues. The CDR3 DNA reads TGTGCCAGCAGTTTAGGCGGGGGGGCTGTATCCGAGCAGTACTTC. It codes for CASSLGGGAVSEQYF.

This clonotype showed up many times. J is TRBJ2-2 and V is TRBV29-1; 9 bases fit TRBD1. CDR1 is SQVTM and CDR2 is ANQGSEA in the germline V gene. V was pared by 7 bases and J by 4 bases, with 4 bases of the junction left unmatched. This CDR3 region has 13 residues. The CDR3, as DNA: TGCAGCGCTGGGACAGGGATCACCGGGGAGCTGTTTTTT. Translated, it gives CSAGTGITGELFF.

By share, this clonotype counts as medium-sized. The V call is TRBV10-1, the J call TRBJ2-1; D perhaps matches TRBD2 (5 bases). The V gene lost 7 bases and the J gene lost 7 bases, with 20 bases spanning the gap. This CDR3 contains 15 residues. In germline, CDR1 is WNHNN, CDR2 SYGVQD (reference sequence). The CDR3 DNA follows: TGCGCCAGCACCCCGAGCCTAGCTGGGAAGAATGAGCAGTTCTTC. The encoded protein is CASTPSLAGKNEQFF.

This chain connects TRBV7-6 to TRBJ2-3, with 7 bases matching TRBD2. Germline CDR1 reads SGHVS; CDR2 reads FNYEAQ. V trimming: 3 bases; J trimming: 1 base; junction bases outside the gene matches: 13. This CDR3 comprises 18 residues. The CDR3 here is CASSFPRLAGEGTDTQYF. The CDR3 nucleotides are TGTGCCAGCAGCTTCCCCCGGCTGGCGGGGGAAGGCACAGATACGCAGTATTTT.

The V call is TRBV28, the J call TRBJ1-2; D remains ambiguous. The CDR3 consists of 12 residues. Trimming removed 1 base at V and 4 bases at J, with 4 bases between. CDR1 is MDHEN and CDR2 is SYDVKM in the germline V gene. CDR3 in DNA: TGTGCCAGCAGTTTATCCGGCTATGGCTACACCTTC. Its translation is CASSLSGYGYTF.

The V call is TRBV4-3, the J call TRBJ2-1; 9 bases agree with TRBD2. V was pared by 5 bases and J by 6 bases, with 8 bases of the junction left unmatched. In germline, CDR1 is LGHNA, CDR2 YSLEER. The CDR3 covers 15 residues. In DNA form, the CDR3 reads TGCGCCAGCAGCTTTAGCGGGGGTTTTCCCAATGAGCAGTTCTTC. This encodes CASSFSGGFPNEQFF.

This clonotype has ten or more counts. The CDR3 is CSGKIAGIQYF. CDR3 nucleotides: TGCAGCGGGAAGATAGCGGGGATTCAGTACTTC. The rearrangement links TRBV29-1 to TRBJ2-4; 8 bases align to TRBD2. Germline V lookup: CDR1 SQVTM, CDR2 ANQGSEA. V lost 7 bases, J lost 10 bases, and 6 bases stayed unmatched. The CDR3 has 11 amino acids.

This chain's CDR3 is CSVHGTLETQYF. In DNA form, the CDR3 reads TGCAGCGTTCACGGGACATTGGAGACCCAGTACTTC. The chain joins TRBV29-1 to TRBJ2-5; possible D gene TRBD1, 6 bases. The V gene's germline CDR1 is SQVTM and CDR2 ANQGSEA. The CDR3 is 12 residues long. The ends were cut back, 5 bases at V and 5 bases at J, with 12 bases in the middle.

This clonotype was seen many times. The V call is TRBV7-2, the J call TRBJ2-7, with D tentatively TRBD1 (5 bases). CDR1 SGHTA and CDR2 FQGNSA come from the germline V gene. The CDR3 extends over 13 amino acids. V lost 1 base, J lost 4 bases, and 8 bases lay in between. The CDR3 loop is CASSLGTQYEQYF. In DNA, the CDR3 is TGTGCCAGCAGCTTAGGGACACAGTACGAGCAGTACTTC.

The CDR3 region is CASSDRGSYNSPLHF. DNA of the CDR3: TGCGCCAGCAGCGACAGGGGATCCTATAATTCACCCCTCCACTTT. The gene calls are TRBV4-3 and TRBJ1-6; 8 bases line up with TRBD1. This CDR3 has 15 amino acids. From germline, CDR1 is LGHNA and CDR2 YSLEER. The ends lost 5 bases at V and 1 base at J; junction bases unmatched: 1.